Here is one T cell receptor beta chain with its context. CDR1 is SEHNR, CDR2 FQNEAQ, per germline (reference sequence). Trimming pared 4 bases from V and 5 bases from J, leaving 20 bases between. The CDR3 runs 16 residues. The data belong to a study of OX40 agonist ivuxolimab in advanced cancers. The protocol was immunoSEQ multiplex PCR, while the TCRdb copy is restricted to in-frame clones and leaves out a portion. This table holds some 19,000 clones, 88% found once. The receptor was isolated from an adult with an advanced solid tumor such as melanoma, head and neck, liver or kidney cancer. This chain uses TRBV7-9 with TRBJ2-5; D may correspond to TRBD1 or TRBD2 (5 bases each). Sequenced here: CD4+ or CD8+ T cells sorted from blood, sampled in a trial of the OX40 agonist ivuxolimab. DNA of the CDR3: TGTGCCAGCAGCTCCCGGGACGGTATGGAGCGGGAGACCCAGTACTTC. Its translation: CASSSRDGMERETQYF.